This T cell receptor beta chain emerged from a study of graft-versus-host responses after intestinal transplantation. Study details: Transplantation in recipients was multivisceral, liver-intestinal, or isolated intestinal. Recipients uniformly received anti-thymocyte globulin induction, followed by tacrolimus and steroids for 2 to 4 years.

Study conclusions and caveats: Early after transplant, HvG clones declined as circulating GvH clones peaked. Some patients had graft-donor T cell macrochimerism. In their allografts, the ratios of graft-versus-host to host-versus-graft T cell clones were high.

About this clone itself: Its matching antigen is unknown.

The V end was cut by 4 bases, the J end by 1 base, with 8 bases between. Per germline, CDR1 MNHEY and CDR2 SMNVEV (reference sequence). This CDR3 comprises 14 residues. Method: immunoSEQ multiplex PCR; TCRdb's copy keeps in-frame clones and lacks some. The data contain some 150,000 clones, about nine tenths of them seen just once; the ten biggest clones take up about 0.2%. The chain recombines TRBV27 with TRBJ2-1; maybe TRBD2 (5 bases). Sequenced here: unstimulated CD4+ T cells sorted from spleen or lymph node cells, sampled before intestinal transplant. The TCR originated in a human donor who received an intestinal transplant. The CDR3, as DNA: TGTGCCAGCAGTTCCCCGGGATCCTACAATGAGCAGTTCTTC. Residues: CASSSPGSYNEQFF.